Below, 15 T cell receptor beta chains from the same sample are listed, as sequenced in a study of T cell responses to AZD1222 COVID-19 vaccine. Only in-frame clones appear in the TCRdb table, and some are missing; sequencing was by immunoSEQ multiplex PCR. The table lists roughly 150,000 clones, 90% of them singletons. This specimen was peripheral blood, taken 28 days after the second AZD1222 dose. Every receptor here comes from an adult who received the AZD1222 COVID-19 vaccine.

This chain uses TRBV19 with TRBJ1-5, with 8 positions matching TRBD1. V lost 3 bases to trimming and J lost 4 bases; unmatched junction nucleotides: 8. Per the germline V gene, CDR1 is LNHDA and CDR2 is SQIVND (reference sequence). The CDR3 extends over 16 amino acids. CDR3 residues: CASSIPRQGRNQPQHF. The CDR3 DNA reads as TGTGCCAGTAGTATCCCTCGACAGGGGAGGAATCAGCCCCAGCATTTT.

This clone appeared a single time. V usage is TRBV4-1 and J usage is TRBJ2-1; 13 bases fit TRBD2. Trimming took 3 bases from V and 7 from J; bases not matched to a gene: 9. Germline-derived CDR1 and CDR2 are MGHRA and YSYEKL. The CDR3 runs 17 residues. CDR3 residues: CASSQPTSGRAWNEQFF. The CDR3 region has the DNA TGCGCCAGCAGCCAGCCTACTAGCGGGAGGGCCTGGAATGAGCAGTTCTTC.

V and J are TRBV19 and TRBJ1-6; TRBD1 matches at 9 bases. The germline gives CDR1 LNHDA, CDR2 SQIVND (reference sequence). The CDR3 has 15 residues. Trimming cost V 4 bases and J 9 bases; bases outside gene matches: 7. The CDR3 is CASSTTDRGSSPLHF. Written as DNA, the CDR3 is TGTGCCAGTAGTACCACGGACAGGGGATCTTCACCCCTCCACTTT.

The J gene is TRBJ1-1, the V gene TRBV28, with 8 positions matching TRBD1. Germline lookup yields CDR1 MDHEN and CDR2 SYDVKM. Trimming at V came to 3 bases and at J to 6 bases, leaving 9 bases not matched to a gene. The CDR3 totals 15 residues. The CDR3 nucleotides read TGTGCCAGCAGTTTGGGGGTGACAGGGGAGGCTGAAGCTTTCTTT. This encodes CASSLGVTGEAEAFF. The entire variable domain, with the rest obtained from reference TRBV28 and TRBJ1-1, is as follows: DVKVTQSSRYLVKRTGEKVFLECVQDMDHENMFWYRQDPGLGLRLIYFSYDVKMKEKGDIPEGYSVSREKKERFSLILESASTNQTSMYLCASSLGVTGEAEAFFGQGTRLTVV.

CDR3 coding DNA: TGTGCCAGCAGTGGGCGAGCGGGAGATACGCAGTATTTT. Translating it yields CASSGRAGDTQYF. The chain recombines TRBV12-3 or TRBV12-4 with TRBJ2-3, with D tentatively TRBD2 (6 bases). V shed 5 bases and J shed 5 bases, with 11 bases lying between them. This CDR3 has 13 residues.

There are a few counts of this clone. This chain uses TRBV24-1 with TRBJ2-3; TRBD2 aligns across 10 bases. The germline CDR1 and CDR2 sequences are KGHDR and SFDVKD. This CDR3 is 15 amino acids long. J gave up 2 bases and V 3 bases, and 1 base lay outside the gene matches. Here the CDR3 DNA reads TGTGCCACCAGTGATAGCGGGAGGGCCACAGATACGCAGTATTTT. Translation: CATSDSGRATDTQYF.

The sample holds one count of this clone. The chain couples TRBV18 to TRBJ1-1; D is perhaps TRBD1 (5 bases). CDR3 length equals 14 residues. V lost 3 bases and J lost 1, with 9 bases in between. Germline assignment: CDR1 KGHSH and CDR2 LQKENI. The CDR3 spells CASSPRQPNTEAFF. The CDR3 DNA is TGTGCCAGCTCACCCAGACAGCCGAACACTGAAGCTTTCTTT.

The chain carries TRBV5-1 and TRBJ2-3; 7 nucleotides align to TRBD2. J gave up 5 bases and V 0 bases, and 9 bases lay outside the gene matches. This CDR3 is 16 amino acids long. Germline-derived CDR1 and CDR2 are SGHRS and YFSETQ. This CDR3 reads CASSLAAGVGVDTQYF. CDR3 nucleotide sequence: TGCGCCAGCAGCTTGGCCGCGGGGGTCGGGGTAGATACGCAGTATTTT. The entire variable domain, with the rest obtained from reference TRBV5-1 and TRBJ2-3, is as follows: KAGVTQTPRYLIKTRGQQVTLSCSPISGHRSVSWYQQTPGQGLQFLFEYFSETQRNKGNFPGRFSGRQFSNSRSEMNVSTLELGDSALYLCASSLAAGVGVDTQYFGPGTRLTVL.

The chain combines TRBV12-5 with TRBJ1-1; TRBD1 matches at 7 bases. CDR1 LGHNT and CDR2 FRNRAP come from the germline V gene. Trimming removed 1 base from V and 1 base from J; junction bases left unmatched: 9. The length of the CDR3 is 17 residues. This chain's CDR3 is CASGLARKTGTNTEAFF. The CDR3 DNA follows: TGTGCTAGTGGTTTGGCACGTAAGACAGGGACGAACACTGAAGCTTTCTTT.

This chain joins TRBV4-2 and TRBJ2-7, with D possibly TRBD2 on 5 matching bases. Looked up from germline, CDR1 is LGHNA and CDR2 is YNFKEQ. CDR3 length: 16 amino acids. V shed 4 bases and J shed 5 bases, with 21 bases lying between them. The CDR3 reads CASSPLTRTDKNEQYF. The CDR3, as DNA: TGTGCCAGCAGCCCCCTTACTAGGACCGATAAGAACGAGCAGTACTTC.

The chain carries TRBV6-6 and TRBJ2-7; D uncertain. V gave up 2 bases and J gave up 1 base, with 15 bases separating them. This CDR3 has 16 residues. CDR1 is MNHNY, CDR2 SVGAGI, per germline (reference sequence). The CDR3 DNA reads as TGTGCCAGCAGTTACACTCCACGGCGGCTGTCCTACGAGCAGTACTTC. As protein: CASSYTPRRLSYEQYF.

The chain uses TRBV7-2 and TRBJ2-2, with 7 bases aligning to TRBD2. CDR3 size: 14 residues. Germline V CDR1 and CDR2: SGHTA, FQGNSA. J was trimmed by 2 bases and V by 8 bases; bases with no gene match: 5. In DNA, the CDR3 is TGTGCCAGCCGCCAGGGACTAAACACCGGGGAGCTGTTTTTT. Translation: CASRQGLNTGELFF.

The rearrangement links TRBV5-1 to TRBJ2-3; no clear D gene. Looked up from germline, CDR1 is SGHRS and CDR2 is YFSETQ. Trimming cost V 2 bases and J 1 base, with 11 bases left between them. The CDR3 has 15 residues. CDR3 in amino acids: CASSFPNYGTDTQYF. CDR3 coding DNA: TGCGCCAGCAGCTTCCCGAACTACGGCACAGATACGCAGTATTTT.

The chain links TRBV18 to TRBJ2-7, with D possibly matching TRBD1 (5 bases). The CDR3 is 14 amino acids. Germline lookup yields CDR1 KGHSH and CDR2 LQKENI. V was clipped by 2 bases and J by 0 bases, with 8 bases between them. The CDR3 DNA follows: TGTGCCAGCTCACCAGGGGCAGCCTCCTACGAGCAGTACTTC. This translates into CASSPGAASYEQYF.

This clone was seen only once. The chain uses TRBV7-8 and TRBJ1-2; TRBD1 might be the D (5 bases). There are 16 residues in the CDR3. Trimming cost V 2 bases and J 0 bases, with 13 bases left between them. Germline V CDR1 and CDR2: SGHVS, FQNEAQ. The CDR3 loop is CASSLNAGPTNYGYTF. For the CDR3, the DNA is TGTGCCAGCAGCTTAAACGCAGGGCCGACTAACTATGGCTACACCTTC.